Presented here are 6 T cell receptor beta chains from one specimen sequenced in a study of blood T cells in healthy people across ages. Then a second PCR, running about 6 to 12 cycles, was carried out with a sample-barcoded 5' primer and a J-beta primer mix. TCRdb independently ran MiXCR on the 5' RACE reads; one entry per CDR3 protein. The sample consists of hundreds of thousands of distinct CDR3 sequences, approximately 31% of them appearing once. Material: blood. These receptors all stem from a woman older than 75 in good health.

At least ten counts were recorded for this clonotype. The DNA for the CDR3 is TGCGCCAGCAGCTTTCAGGCCGCCACACGGAACTCTGGGGCCAACGTCCTGACTTTC. The encoded protein is CASSFQAATRNSGANVLTF. The chain recombines TRBV5-1 with TRBJ2-6; no clear D gene. V was trimmed by 2 bases and J by 0 bases, leaving 18 bases between them. Germline-derived CDR1 and CDR2 are SGHRS and YFSETQ. This CDR3 spans 19 amino acids.

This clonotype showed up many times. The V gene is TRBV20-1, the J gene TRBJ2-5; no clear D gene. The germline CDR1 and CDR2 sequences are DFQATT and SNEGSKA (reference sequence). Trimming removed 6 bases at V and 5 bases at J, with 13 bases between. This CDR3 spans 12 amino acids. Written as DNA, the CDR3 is TGCAGTGCGAACTGGGGTCGGGAGACCCAGTACTTC. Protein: CSANWGRETQYF.

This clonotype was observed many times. The CDR3 spells CASSLNPGNQETQYF. Here the CDR3 DNA reads TGTGCCAGCAGCTTAAATCCGGGGAACCAAGAGACCCAGTACTTC. J is TRBJ2-5 and V is TRBV7-3; tentatively, D is TRBD2 (5 bases). CDR1 SGHTA and CDR2 FQGTGA come from the germline V gene. This CDR3 comprises 15 residues. V lost 1 base, J lost 0 bases, and 9 bases lay in between.

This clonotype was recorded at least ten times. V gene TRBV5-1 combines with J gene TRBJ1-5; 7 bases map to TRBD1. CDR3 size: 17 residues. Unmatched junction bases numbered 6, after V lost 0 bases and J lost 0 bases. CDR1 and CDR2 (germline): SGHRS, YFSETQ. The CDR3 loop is CASSLVRDSYSNQPQHF. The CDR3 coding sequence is TGCGCCAGCAGCTTGGTTCGGGACAGTTATAGCAATCAGCCCCAGCATTTT.

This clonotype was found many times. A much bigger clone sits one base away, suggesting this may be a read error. CDR3 coding DNA: TGTGCCAGCGGCGCCCGACAGGGCGAGGCGGGTGGCTACACCTTC. This encodes CASGARQGEAGGYTF. The genes are TRBV7-2 and TRBJ1-2, with 7 bases that match TRBD1. CDR1 is SGHTA and CDR2 is FQGNSA in the germline V gene. The CDR3 is 15 amino acids. Losses at the gene ends were 8 bases for V and 7 bases for J; bases not matched to a gene: 16.

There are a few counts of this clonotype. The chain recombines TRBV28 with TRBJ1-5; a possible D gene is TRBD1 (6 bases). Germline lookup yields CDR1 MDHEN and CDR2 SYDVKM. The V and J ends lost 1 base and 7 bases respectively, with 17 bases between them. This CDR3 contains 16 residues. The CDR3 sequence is CASSLFLQGRRQPQHF. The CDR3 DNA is TGTGCCAGCAGTTTATTTTTACAGGGTAGGCGGCAGCCCCAGCATTTT.